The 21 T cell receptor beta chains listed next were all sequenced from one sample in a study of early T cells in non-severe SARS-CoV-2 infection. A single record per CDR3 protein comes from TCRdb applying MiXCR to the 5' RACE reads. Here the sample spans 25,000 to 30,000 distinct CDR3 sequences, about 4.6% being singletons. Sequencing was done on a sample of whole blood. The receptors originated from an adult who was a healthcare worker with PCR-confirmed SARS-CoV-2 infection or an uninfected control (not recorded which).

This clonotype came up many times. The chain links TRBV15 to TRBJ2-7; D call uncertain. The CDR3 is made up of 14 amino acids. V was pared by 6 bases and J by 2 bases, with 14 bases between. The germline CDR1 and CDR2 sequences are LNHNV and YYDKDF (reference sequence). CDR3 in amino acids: CATSLTEYPYEQYF. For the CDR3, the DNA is TGTGCCACCAGTCTCACAGAATACCCCTACGAGCAGTACTTC. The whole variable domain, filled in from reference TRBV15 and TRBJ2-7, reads DAMVIQNPRYQVTQFGKPVTLSCSQTLNHNVMYWYQQKSSQAPKLLFHYYDKDFNNEADTPDNFQSRRPNTSFCFLDIRSPGLGDTAMYLCATSLTEYPYEQYFGPGTRLTVT.

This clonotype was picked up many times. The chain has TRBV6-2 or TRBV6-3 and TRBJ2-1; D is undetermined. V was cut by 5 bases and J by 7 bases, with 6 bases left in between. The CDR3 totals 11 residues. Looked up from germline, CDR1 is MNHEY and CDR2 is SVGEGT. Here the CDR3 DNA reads TGTGCCAGCAGTCGACTGAATGAGCAGTTCTTC. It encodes CASSRLNEQFF.

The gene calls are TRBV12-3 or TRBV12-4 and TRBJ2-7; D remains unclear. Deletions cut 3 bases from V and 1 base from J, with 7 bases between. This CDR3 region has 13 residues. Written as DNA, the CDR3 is TGTGCCAGCAGTTTTCGGGCTTCCTACGAGCAGTACTTC. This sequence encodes CASSFRASYEQYF.

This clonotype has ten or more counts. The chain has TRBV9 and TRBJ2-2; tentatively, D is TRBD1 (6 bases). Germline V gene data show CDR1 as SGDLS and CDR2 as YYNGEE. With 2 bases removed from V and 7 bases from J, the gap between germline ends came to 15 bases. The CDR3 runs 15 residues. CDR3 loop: CASSVDDRSYGELFF. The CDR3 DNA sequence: TGTGCCAGCAGCGTTGACGACAGGTCCTACGGGGAGCTGTTTTTT. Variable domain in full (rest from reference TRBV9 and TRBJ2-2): DSGVTQTPKHLITATGQRVTLRCSPRSGDLSVYWYQQSLDQGLQFLIQYYNGEERAKGNILERFSAQQFPDLHSELNLSSLELGDSALYFCASSVDDRSYGELFFGEGSRLTVL.

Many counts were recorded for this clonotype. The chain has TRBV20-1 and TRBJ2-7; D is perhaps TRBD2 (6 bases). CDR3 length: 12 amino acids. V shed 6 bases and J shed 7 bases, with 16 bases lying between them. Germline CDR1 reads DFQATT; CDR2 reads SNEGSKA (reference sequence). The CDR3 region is CSATHRDSEQYF. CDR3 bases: TGCAGTGCGACTCACCGGGACTCGGAGCAGTACTTC.

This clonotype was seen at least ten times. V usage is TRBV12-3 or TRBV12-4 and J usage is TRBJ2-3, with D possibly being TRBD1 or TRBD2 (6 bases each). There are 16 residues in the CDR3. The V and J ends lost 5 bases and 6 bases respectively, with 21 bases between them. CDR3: CASSLVGGRRGDTQYF. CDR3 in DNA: TGTGCCAGCAGTCTCGTTGGGGGGCGCAGAGGGGATACGCAGTATTTT.

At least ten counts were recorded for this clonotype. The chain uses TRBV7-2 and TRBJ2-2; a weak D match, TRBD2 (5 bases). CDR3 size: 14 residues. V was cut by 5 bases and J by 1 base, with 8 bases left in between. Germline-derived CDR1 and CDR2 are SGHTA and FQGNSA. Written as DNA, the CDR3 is TGTGCCAGCAGCATTAGCGAGAACACCGGGGAGCTGTTTTTT. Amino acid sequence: CASSISENTGELFF.

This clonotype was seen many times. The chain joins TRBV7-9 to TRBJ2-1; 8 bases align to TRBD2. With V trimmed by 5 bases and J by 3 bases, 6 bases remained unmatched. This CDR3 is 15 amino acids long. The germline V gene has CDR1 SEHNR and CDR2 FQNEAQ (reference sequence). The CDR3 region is CASSISGRNYNEQFF. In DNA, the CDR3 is TGTGCCAGCAGCATAAGCGGGAGAAACTACAATGAGCAGTTCTTC.

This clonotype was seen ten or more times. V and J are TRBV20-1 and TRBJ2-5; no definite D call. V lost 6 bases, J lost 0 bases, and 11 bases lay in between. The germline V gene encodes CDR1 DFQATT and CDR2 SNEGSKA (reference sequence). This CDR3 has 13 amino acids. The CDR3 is CSAPPPYQETQYF. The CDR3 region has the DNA TGCAGTGCGCCCCCGCCTTACCAAGAGACCCAGTACTTC.

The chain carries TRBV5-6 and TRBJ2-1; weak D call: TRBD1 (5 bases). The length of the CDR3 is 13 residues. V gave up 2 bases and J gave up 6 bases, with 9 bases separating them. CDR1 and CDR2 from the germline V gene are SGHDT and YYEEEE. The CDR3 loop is CASSFWGGNEQFF. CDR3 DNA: TGTGCCAGCAGCTTCTGGGGCGGCAATGAGCAGTTCTTC.

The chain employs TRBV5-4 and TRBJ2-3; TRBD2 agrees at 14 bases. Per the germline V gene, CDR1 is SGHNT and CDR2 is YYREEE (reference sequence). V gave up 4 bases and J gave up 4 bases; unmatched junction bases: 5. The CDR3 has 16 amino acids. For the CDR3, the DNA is TGTGCCAGCAGCCCTGGACTAGCGGGAGGCCCAGATACGCAGTATTTT. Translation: CASSPGLAGGPDTQYF.

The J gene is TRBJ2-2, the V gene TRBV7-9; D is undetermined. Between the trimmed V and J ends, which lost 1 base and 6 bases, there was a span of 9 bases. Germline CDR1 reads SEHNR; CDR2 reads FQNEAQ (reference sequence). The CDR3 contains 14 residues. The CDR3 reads CASSLVGLSGELFF. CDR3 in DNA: TGTGCCAGCAGCTTAGTCGGTCTATCCGGGGAGCTGTTTTTT.

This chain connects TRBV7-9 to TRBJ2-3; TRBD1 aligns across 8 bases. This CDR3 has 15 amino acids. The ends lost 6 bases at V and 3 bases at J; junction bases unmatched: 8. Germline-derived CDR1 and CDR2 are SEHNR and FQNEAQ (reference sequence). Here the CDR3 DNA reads TGTGCCAGCAGGGCTACAGGGGGTTCGACAGATACGCAGTATTTT. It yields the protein CASRATGGSTDTQYF.

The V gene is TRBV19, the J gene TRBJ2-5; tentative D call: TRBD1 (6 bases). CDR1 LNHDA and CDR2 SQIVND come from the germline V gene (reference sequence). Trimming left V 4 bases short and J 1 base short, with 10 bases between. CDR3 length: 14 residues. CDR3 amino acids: CASSSRGGQETQYF. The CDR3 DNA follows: TGTGCCAGTAGTAGCCGAGGGGGCCAAGAGACCCAGTACTTC.

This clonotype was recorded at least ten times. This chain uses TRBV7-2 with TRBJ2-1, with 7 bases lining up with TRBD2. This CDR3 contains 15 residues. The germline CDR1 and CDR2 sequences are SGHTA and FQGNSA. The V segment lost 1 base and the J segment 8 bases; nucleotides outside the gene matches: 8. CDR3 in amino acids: CASSLGTSFGYEQFF. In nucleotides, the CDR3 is TGTGCCAGCAGCTTAGGGACTAGTTTTGGCTATGAGCAGTTCTTC. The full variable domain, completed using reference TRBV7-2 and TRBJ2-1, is GAGVSQSPSNKVTEKGKDVELRCDPISGHTALYWYRQSLGQGLEFLIYFQGNSAPDKSGLPSDRFSAERTGGSVSTLTIQRTQQEDSAVYLCASSLGTSFGYEQFFGPGTRLTVL.

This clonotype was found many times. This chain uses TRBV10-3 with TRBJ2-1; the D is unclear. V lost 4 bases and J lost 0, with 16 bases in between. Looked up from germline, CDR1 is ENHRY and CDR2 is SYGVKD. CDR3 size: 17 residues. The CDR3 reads CAISVSVETTSYNEQFF. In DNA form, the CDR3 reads TGTGCCATCAGTGTCTCGGTCGAAACAACCTCCTACAATGAGCAGTTCTTC.

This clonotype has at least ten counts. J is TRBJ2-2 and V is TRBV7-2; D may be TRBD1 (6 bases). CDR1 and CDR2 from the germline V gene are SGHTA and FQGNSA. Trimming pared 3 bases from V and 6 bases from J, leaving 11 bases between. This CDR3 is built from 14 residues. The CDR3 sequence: CASSFWGRAGELFF. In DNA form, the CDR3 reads TGTGCCAGCAGCTTCTGGGGGCGTGCCGGGGAGCTGTTTTTT.

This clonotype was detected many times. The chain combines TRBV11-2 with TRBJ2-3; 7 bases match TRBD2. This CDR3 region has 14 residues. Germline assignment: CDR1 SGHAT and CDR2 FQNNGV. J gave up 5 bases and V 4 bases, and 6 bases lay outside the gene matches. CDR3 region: CASSWGGGLDTQYF. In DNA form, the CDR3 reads TGTGCCAGCAGCTGGGGGGGAGGGTTAGATACGCAGTATTTT.

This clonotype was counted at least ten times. DNA of the CDR3: TGTGCCACCTCTTCCGACAGGGGGCACAGGAATGAGCAGTTCTTC. Encoded protein: CATSSDRGHRNEQFF. The chain carries TRBV10-3 and TRBJ2-1; TRBD1 matches at 10 bases. Looked up from germline, CDR1 is ENHRY and CDR2 is SYGVKD. The CDR3 has 15 residues. With 10 bases clipped from V and 7 bases from J, the junction kept 13 bases outside the gene matches.

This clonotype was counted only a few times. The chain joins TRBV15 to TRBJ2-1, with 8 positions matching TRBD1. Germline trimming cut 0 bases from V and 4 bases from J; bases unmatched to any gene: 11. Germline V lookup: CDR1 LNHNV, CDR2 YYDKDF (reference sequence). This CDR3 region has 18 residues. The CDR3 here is CATSRDRTGRLNYNEQFF. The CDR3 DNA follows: TGTGCCACCAGCAGAGATCGGACAGGGAGGTTGAATTACAATGAGCAGTTCTTC.

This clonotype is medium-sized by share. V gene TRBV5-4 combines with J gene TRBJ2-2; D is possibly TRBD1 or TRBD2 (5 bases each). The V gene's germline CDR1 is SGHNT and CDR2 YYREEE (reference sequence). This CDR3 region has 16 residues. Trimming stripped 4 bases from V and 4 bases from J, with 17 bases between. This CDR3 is CASSPGPGWSTGELFF. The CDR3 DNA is TGTGCCAGCAGCCCGGGACCGGGATGGAGCACCGGGGAGCTGTTTTTT.